What follows are 28 T cell receptor beta chains derived from one specimen sequenced in a study of vaccination and CD4 T cells after COVID-19. These receptors have no identified antigens. Sequencing of DNA taken from cultured CD4+ T cells relied on the Oncomine TCR Beta short-read assay. TCRdb recomputed calls from the PCR reads with MiXCR, one row per CDR3 protein. The sample includes more than 8,000 distinct CDR3 sequences, just under 75% of them seen just once. Treatment indicated: roughly 10-day PBMC culture with coronavirus spike peptide pools or control peptides (ViraFEST assay). Sequenced: CD4+ T cells from blood, cultured in vitro. Receptors originate from a human donor who had recovered from COVID-19.

There are a few counts of this clonotype. The rearrangement joins TRBV28 to TRBJ1-4, with D unclear. The ends were cut back, 5 bases at V and 7 bases at J, with 17 bases in the middle. This CDR3 contains 15 residues. The germline V gene encodes CDR1 MDHEN and CDR2 SYDVKM. DNA for the CDR3: TGTGCCAGCAGTATCCGGGTCCCGGTACGTGAAAAACTGTTTTTT. Its translation is CASSIRVPVREKLFF.

The V gene is TRBV20-1, the J gene TRBJ2-1; the match to TRBD2 covers 11 bases. Per the germline V gene, CDR1 is DFQATT and CDR2 is SNEGSKA (reference sequence). The CDR3 runs to 17 residues. V trimming: 0 bases; J trimming: 9 bases; junction bases outside the gene matches: 13. CDR3 sequence reads: CSARDHIAGGGVGEQFF. Here the CDR3 DNA reads TGCAGTGCTAGAGACCACATAGCGGGAGGGGGTGTCGGTGAGCAGTTCTTC.

This clonotype is classed as large. The CDR3, as DNA: TGCAGTGCGAGCTCTGGGGTTTATCAGCCCCAGCATTTT. As protein: CSASSGVYQPQHF. The rearrangement joins TRBV20-1 to TRBJ1-5; D remains ambiguous. CDR1 is DFQATT, CDR2 SNEGSKA, per germline (reference sequence). V lost 6 bases and J lost 5, with 14 bases in between. The length of the CDR3 is 13 residues.

The CDR3 sequence: CAWSRQVNTEAFF. DNA of the CDR3: TGTGCCTGGAGTAGGCAGGTGAACACTGAAGCTTTCTTT. The chain uses TRBV30 and TRBJ1-1; D not certain. This CDR3 is 13 amino acids long. The V and J ends lost 2 bases and 0 bases respectively, with 7 bases between them. The germline CDR1 and CDR2 sequences are GTSNPN and SVGIG (reference sequence).

The V and J genes are TRBV20-1 and TRBJ1-5; the D gene is possibly TRBD1 (6 bases). V gave up 5 bases and J gave up 5 bases, with 13 bases separating them. Germline lookup yields CDR1 DFQATT and CDR2 SNEGSKA (reference sequence). This CDR3 contains 13 residues. The CDR3 coding sequence is TGCAGTGCTGGGACACCCCGAGATCAGCCCCAGCATTTT. Its translation is CSAGTPRDQPQHF.

This clonotype was picked up a small number of times. The V call is TRBV10-3, the J call TRBJ2-1, with 10 bases that match TRBD2. This CDR3 spans 16 amino acids. Trimming at V came to 10 bases and at J to 2 bases, leaving 11 bases not matched to a gene. Germline V gives CDR1 ENHRY, CDR2 SYGVKD. CDR3 nucleotides: TGTGCCAGCAGCCGTCTAGCGGGAGAACCCTACAATGAGCAGTTCTTC. Its protein product is CASSRLAGEPYNEQFF.

The V and J genes are TRBV7-2 and TRBJ1-1, with D perhaps matching TRBD1 (6 bases). The CDR3 spans 13 residues. V was shortened by 1 base and J by 7 bases, with 10 bases between the two germline ends. Germline V lookup: CDR1 SGHTA, CDR2 FQGNSA. DNA of the CDR3: TGTGCCAGCAGCTTAGGAGGGGGGATTGAAGCTTTCTTT. This codes for CASSLGGGIEAFF.

The CDR3 nucleotides read TGTGCCAGCGGGACCTCGCCCGCCGCCCAGTACTTC. This gives the protein CASGTSPAAQYF. The rearrangement uses TRBV6-1 and TRBJ2-5; D could derive from TRBD1 or TRBD2 (5 bases each). The CDR3 covers 12 residues. CDR1 and CDR2 (germline): MNHNS, SASEGT. With 8 bases removed from V and 9 bases from J, the gap between germline ends came to 16 bases.

This clonotype was seen a handful of times. The chain employs TRBV19 and TRBJ1-5; D ambiguous. The CDR3 totals 15 residues. V lost 7 bases to trimming and J lost 2 bases, with 15 bases between them. The V gene's germline CDR1 is LNHDA and CDR2 SQIVND (reference sequence). The CDR3 bases are TGTGCCAGTATCGGTCCCCACCCGGGCAATCAGCCCCAGCATTTT. Translating gives CASIGPHPGNQPQHF.

Remarks on this clonotype: With a much larger clone just one base away, this may be a read error. The genes are TRBV6-5 and TRBJ1-2, with D perhaps TRBD1 (6 bases). V was clipped by 3 bases and J by 9 bases, with 17 bases between them. CDR1 is MNHEY, CDR2 SVGAGI, per germline. The CDR3 extends over 14 amino acids. In DNA, the CDR3 is TGTGCCAGCAGTTATACAGGGTTGGCGGCTCGCTACACCTTC. This codes for CASSYTGLAARYTF.

J is TRBJ1-2 and V is TRBV12-3 or TRBV12-4; no clear D. This CDR3 spans 17 amino acids. V dropped 3 bases and J dropped 6 bases, with 23 bases sitting between them. The CDR3 nucleotides read TGTGCCAGCAGTTTGAGGTCGTCAGGATTAACTATTAATGGCTACACCTTC. The encoded protein is CASSLRSSGLTINGYTF.

This clonotype was recorded a few times. V gene TRBV27 combines with J gene TRBJ1-1, with a possible D match to TRBD1 (6 bases). V was pared by 7 bases and J by 1 base, with 16 bases between. The CDR3 runs 15 residues. Germline lookup yields CDR1 MNHEY and CDR2 SMNVEV (reference sequence). The chain's CDR3 is CASTREQGQNTEAFF. In nucleotides, the CDR3 is TGTGCCAGCACCCGGGAGCAGGGACAGAACACTGAAGCTTTCTTT.

This chain uses TRBV24-1 with TRBJ1-1; D is undetermined. Germline CDR1 reads KGHDR; CDR2 reads SFDVKD. V was shortened by 5 bases and J by 3 bases, with 12 bases between the two germline ends. The CDR3 is 14 amino acids. CDR3 protein: CATSGGKSDTEAFF. The DNA of the CDR3 is TGTGCCACCAGTGGTGGGAAATCGGACACTGAAGCTTTCTTT.

Concerning this clonotype itself: A junction boundary mismatches the germline segment, possibly from a read error. The V and J genes are TRBV7-2 and TRBJ2-7, with D unclear. The CDR3 sequence is 11 residues long. Looked up from germline, CDR1 is SGHTA and CDR2 is FQGNSA. The CDR3 protein is CASSLGLLTDF. CDR3 bases: TGTGCCAGCAGCTTAGGGCTTCTCACGGACTTC.

In its sample, this clonotype was seen a few times. This chain connects TRBV27 to TRBJ1-6; no clear D. Germline V gene sequence: CDR1 MNHEY, CDR2 SMNVEV (reference sequence). Trimming removed 1 base from V and 5 bases from J, with 9 bases in between. The CDR3 has 15 residues. CDR3 sequence (DNA): TGTGCCAGCAGTTTATATGGCGGAGATAATTCACCCCTCCACTTT. It codes for CASSLYGGDNSPLHF.

The table lists this clonotype with a few counts. The chain recombines TRBV6-1 with TRBJ1-5; the D is unclear. The CDR3 consists of 15 residues. Trimming removed 5 bases from V and 2 bases from J, with 13 bases in between. CDR1 is MNHNS and CDR2 is SASEGT in the germline V gene. The CDR3 region has the DNA TGTGCCAGCAGTCCCCGGGGTTCTGGCAATCAGCCCCAGCATTTT. It yields the protein CASSPRGSGNQPQHF.

This chain joins TRBV4-1 and TRBJ1-2; 8 nucleotides align to TRBD1. The CDR3 sequence is 14 residues long. The V gene end was trimmed by 1 base and the J gene end by 8 bases; junction bases not matched to a gene: 6. Germline CDR1 and CDR2: MGHRA and YSYEKL. In nucleotides, the CDR3 is TGCGCCAGCAGCCAAGCCGAAGGACAGGGCGGCTACACCTTC. Translation gives CASSQAEGQGGYTF.

This chain uses TRBV28 with TRBJ1-5; D is perhaps TRBD1 (5 bases). Trimming stripped 6 bases from V and 1 base from J, with 19 bases between. This CDR3 is built from 17 residues. Germline V gene data show CDR1 as MDHEN and CDR2 as SYDVKM. Here the CDR3 reads CASRLQGGAGSNQPQHF. CDR3 coding DNA: TGTGCCAGCAGGCTCCAGGGTGGGGCCGGGAGCAATCAGCCCCAGCATTTT.

The rearrangement uses TRBV30 and TRBJ1-2; tentatively, D is TRBD1 (5 bases). V was clipped by 4 bases and J by 8 bases, with 17 bases between them. Germline values: CDR1 GTSNPN, CDR2 SVGIG (reference sequence). This CDR3 is built from 13 residues. The CDR3 protein is CAWTLARVGGYTF. In DNA, the CDR3 is TGTGCCTGGACCCTTGCCAGGGTAGGGGGCTACACCTTC.

This chain uses TRBV6-2 or TRBV6-3 with TRBJ1-5; D is undetermined. Germline V gives CDR1 MNHEY, CDR2 SVGEGT. This CDR3 contains 13 residues. The germline V and J ends were trimmed by 2 bases and 6 bases, with 8 bases remaining between them. In DNA, the CDR3 is TGTGCCAGCAGTTACCCAGGCGGTCAGCCCCAGCATTTT. Translation: CASSYPGGQPQHF.

The rearrangement links TRBV19 to TRBJ2-5; 13 bases are shared with TRBD2. This CDR3 spans 16 amino acids. J gave up 5 bases and V 4 bases, and 7 bases lay outside the gene matches. The germline CDR1 and CDR2 sequences are LNHDA and SQIVND (reference sequence). CDR3 coding DNA: TGTGCCAGTAGTACCTTTGGACTAGCGGGAGTGGAGACCCAGTACTTC. Protein: CASSTFGLAGVETQYF.

This sequence joins TRBV10-3 and TRBJ1-6, with 9 positions matching TRBD1. Germline-derived CDR1 and CDR2 are ENHRY and SYGVKD. V lost 5 bases to trimming and J lost 6 bases; unmatched junction nucleotides: 2. This CDR3 has 14 amino acids. The CDR3 DNA sequence: TGTGCCATCAGTACGGGACAGGGTAATTCACCCCTCCACTTT. The encoded protein is CAISTGQGNSPLHF.

The chain joins TRBV2 to TRBJ1-5; D ambiguous. The ends were cut back, 7 bases at V and 7 bases at J, with 14 bases in the middle. The CDR3 covers 13 residues. Per the germline V gene, CDR1 is SNHLY and CDR2 is FYNNEI. The CDR3 DNA is TGTGCCAGCAAAGAGAGGTTACCGCAGCCCCAGCATTTT. Amino acid sequence: CASKERLPQPQHF.

V gene TRBV20-1 combines with J gene TRBJ2-5; tentative D call: TRBD2 (6 bases). The germline V gene encodes CDR1 DFQATT and CDR2 SNEGSKA (reference sequence). The V end lost 5 bases, the J end lost 2 bases, and 12 bases lay between the germline ends. The CDR3 extends over 13 amino acids. CDR3 amino acids: CSAPDYPQETQYF. Here the CDR3 DNA reads TGCAGTGCTCCGGACTATCCACAAGAGACCCAGTACTTC.

The table lists this clonotype with a few counts. The rearrangement links TRBV24-1 to TRBJ1-1; a possible D gene is TRBD1 (5 bases). V lost 8 bases to trimming and J lost 4 bases, with 7 bases between them. The CDR3 is 11 amino acids. Germline CDR1 is KGHDR and CDR2 is SFDVKD. Written as DNA, the CDR3 is TGTGCCACCATGGGGGGCACTGAAGCTTTCTTT. Encoded protein: CATMGGTEAFF.

This chain joins TRBV7-2 and TRBJ1-3, with 7 nucleotides matching TRBD1. Trimming at V came to 5 bases and at J to 2 bases, leaving 6 bases not matched to a gene. The CDR3 runs to 15 residues. In germline, CDR1 is SGHTA, CDR2 FQGNSA. The CDR3 reads CASSPTGVPGNTIYF. The DNA of the CDR3 is TGTGCCAGCAGCCCCACAGGGGTACCTGGAAACACCATATATTTT. The whole variable domain, remainder taken from reference TRBV7-2 and TRBJ1-3, is GAGVSQSPSNKVTEKGKDVELRCDPISGHTALYWYRQSLGQGLEFLIYFQGNSAPDKSGLPSDRFSAERTGGSVSTLTIQRTQQEDSAVYLCASSPTGVPGNTIYFGEGSWLTVV.

This chain links TRBV21-1 with TRBJ1-5. TRBV21-1 is shown as a pseudogene. The CDR3 has 12 residues. The CDR3, as DNA: TGTGCCAGCAGCCCCACGGGCCGGCCCCAGCATTTT. Amino acid sequence: CASSPTGRPQHF.

This chain links TRBV5-1 with TRBJ2-2, with 9 bases identical to TRBD2. This CDR3 has 16 residues. The V segment lost 4 bases and the J segment 0 bases; nucleotides outside the gene matches: 4. Germline V gene sequence: CDR1 SGHRS, CDR2 YFSETQ. The CDR3 bases are TGCGCCAGCAGCAAGTCTAGCGGGACGAACACCGGGGAGCTGTTTTTT. Translating gives CASSKSSGTNTGELFF.